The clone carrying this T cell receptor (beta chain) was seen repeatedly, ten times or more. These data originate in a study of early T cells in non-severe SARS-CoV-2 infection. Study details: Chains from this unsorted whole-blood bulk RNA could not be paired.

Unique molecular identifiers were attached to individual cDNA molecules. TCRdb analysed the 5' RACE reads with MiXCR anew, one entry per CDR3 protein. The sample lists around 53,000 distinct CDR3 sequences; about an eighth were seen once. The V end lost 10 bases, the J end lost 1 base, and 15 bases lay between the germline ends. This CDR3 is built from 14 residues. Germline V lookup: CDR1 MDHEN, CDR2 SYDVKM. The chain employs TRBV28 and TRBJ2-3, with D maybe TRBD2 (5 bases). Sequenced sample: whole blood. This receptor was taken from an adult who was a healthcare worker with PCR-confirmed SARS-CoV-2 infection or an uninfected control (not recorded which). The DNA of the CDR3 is TGTGCCACGGTCCGGGGTGTCCGCACAGATACGCAGTATTTT. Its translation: CATVRGVRTDTQYF.